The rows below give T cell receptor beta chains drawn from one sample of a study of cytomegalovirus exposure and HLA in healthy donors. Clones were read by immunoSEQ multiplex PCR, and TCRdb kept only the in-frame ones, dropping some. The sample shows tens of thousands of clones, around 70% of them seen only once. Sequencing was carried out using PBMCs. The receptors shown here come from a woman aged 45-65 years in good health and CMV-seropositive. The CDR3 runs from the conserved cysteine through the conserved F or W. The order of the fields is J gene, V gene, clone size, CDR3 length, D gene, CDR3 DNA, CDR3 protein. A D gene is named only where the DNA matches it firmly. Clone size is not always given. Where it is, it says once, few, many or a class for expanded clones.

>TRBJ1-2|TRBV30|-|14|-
TGTGCCTGGGCTACCGTGGGGCAGTTCTATGGCTACACCTTC
CAWATVGQFYGYTF
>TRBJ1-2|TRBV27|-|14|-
TGTGCCAGCAGTTTCGGGGGGTTCGGCTATGGCTACACCTTC
CASSFGGFGYGYTF
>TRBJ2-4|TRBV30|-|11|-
TGTGCCTGGAGACATGGAAACATTCAGTACTTC
CAWRHGNIQYF
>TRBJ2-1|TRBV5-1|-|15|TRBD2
TGCGCCAGCAGGCCGGAGGTAGCGGGAGTAAATGAGCAGTTCTTC
CASRPEVAGVNEQFF
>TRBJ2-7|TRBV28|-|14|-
TGTGCCAGCAGGGAGAGGGCCCCCCTTTTGGAGCAGTACTTC
CASRERAPLLEQYF
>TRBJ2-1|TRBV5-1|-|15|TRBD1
TGCGCCAGCAGCCAGGGACAGGGAAGCTACAATGAGCAGTTCTTC
CASSQGQGSYNEQFF
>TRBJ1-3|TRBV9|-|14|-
TGTGCCAGCAACAGTATCAACTCTGGAAACACCATATATTTT
CASNSINSGNTIYF
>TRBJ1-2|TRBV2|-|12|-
TGTGCCAGCAGGGAGGGTCACTATGGCTACACCTTC
CASREGHYGYTF
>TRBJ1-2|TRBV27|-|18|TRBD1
TGTGCCAGCAGTTTCTCTATATGGACAGGGCTAGCTAACTATGGCTACACCTTC
CASSFSIWTGLANYGYTF
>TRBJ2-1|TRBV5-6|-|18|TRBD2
TGTGCCAGCAGCTATCGGCTAGCGGGGGACCCTGATTACAATGAGCAGTTCTTC
CASSYRLAGDPDYNEQFF
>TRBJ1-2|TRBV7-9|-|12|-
TGTTCCAGCAGCTTGATCGGGAGAGGCTACACCTTC
CSSSLIGRGYTF
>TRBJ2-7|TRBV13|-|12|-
TGTGCCAGCAGCTTGAGGCCCTACGAGCAGTACTTC
CASSLRPYEQYF
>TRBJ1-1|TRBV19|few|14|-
TGTGCCAGTATCTCCACAGCCCGGAACACTGAAGCTTTCTTT
CASISTARNTEAFF